This T cell receptor beta chain is drawn from a study of cytomegalovirus exposure and HLA in healthy donors. Study-wide points: What a later analysis reportedly showed was that an Asian-associated ancestry cluster had fewer N-insertions than the approximately 700-donor mean.

This CDR3 has 16 amino acids. Germline V CDR1 and CDR2: SGHTA, FQGNSA. V was pared by 3 bases and J by 8 bases, with 10 bases of the junction left unmatched. It was with 60 Vbeta and 13 Jbeta primers that the PCR ran. Measured with immunoSEQ multiplex PCR; TCRdb has only the in-frame clones, and not every one. The sample lists about 170,000 clones, 80% occurring once. A word on this clone: The antigen remains undetermined.

The source of this sequence is a woman aged 45-65 years in good health and CMV-seropositive. Sequenced: PBMCs. The chain employs TRBV7-2 and TRBJ2-3; 11 bases line up with TRBD2. CDR3 sequence reads: CASSFSGGASSRTQYF. In nucleotides, the CDR3 is TGTGCCAGCAGCTTTAGCGGGGGGGCCTCCAGCCGTACGCAGTATTTT.